These 30 T cell receptor beta chains share one sample of origin, sequenced in a study of PD-1 blockade in classical Hodgkin lymphoma. Sequenced by immunoSEQ multiplex PCR; TCRdb stores in-frame clones only, minus some. Among some 90,000 clones listed, 83% were seen once. The time point was: cycle 4 day 1 (C4D1), after five to seven weeks of nivolumab. Exposure to brentuximab vedotin varied, and each patient had relapsed following autologous stem cell transplantation. Sequenced here: peripheral blood mononuclear cells (PBMCs), sampled before the fourth cycle of nivolumab. Receptors were obtained from a human donor with classical Hodgkin lymphoma.

The chain carries TRBV4-1 and TRBJ2-7; D may be TRBD2 (7 bases). Germline CDR1 reads MGHRA; CDR2 reads YSYEKL. Trimming shortened V by 5 bases and J by 5 bases, and 16 bases separated the two germline ends. The CDR3 is 14 residues long. CDR3 residues: CASSRTAREDEQYF. The CDR3 DNA sequence: TGCGCCAGCAGCAGGACAGCTCGGGAGGACGAGCAGTACTTC.

The rearrangement uses TRBV5-6 and TRBJ2-5; a weak D match, TRBD2 (6 bases). Germline CDR1 SGHDT, CDR2 YYEEEE. The CDR3 is 15 amino acids. V was clipped by 0 bases and J by 5 bases, with 14 bases between them. CDR3 bases: TGTGCCAGCAGCTTGGCACGGGCGGAGGGGGAGACCCAGTACTTC. Its protein product is CASSLARAEGETQYF.

The J gene is TRBJ1-2, the V gene TRBV7-2, with D possibly matching TRBD1 (6 bases). V was pared by 6 bases and J by 6 bases, with 17 bases between. CDR3 size: 14 residues. Looked up from germline, CDR1 is SGHTA and CDR2 is FQGNSA. Here the CDR3 reads CASRLGGGRDGYTF. The CDR3 nucleotides read TGTGCCAGCAGGCTCGGAGGGGGGCGGGATGGCTACACCTTC.

This clone was observed a handful of times. V gene TRBV9 combines with J gene TRBJ2-1; D ambiguous. The CDR3 has 14 amino acids. The V gene's germline CDR1 is SGDLS and CDR2 YYNGEE. V gave up 4 bases and J gave up 0 bases, with 8 bases separating them. The CDR3 sequence: CASSQLASYNEQFF. CDR3 sequence (DNA): TGTGCCAGCAGCCAACTGGCCTCCTACAATGAGCAGTTCTTC.

The chain links TRBV7-6 to TRBJ2-5; possible D gene TRBD1, 6 bases. Germline V gene data show CDR1 as SGHVS and CDR2 as FNYEAQ. CDR3 size: 15 residues. Trimming cost V 1 base and J 3 bases, with 12 bases left between them. The CDR3 bases are TGTGCCAGCAGCTTAGGTGGGACATCGGAAGAGACCCAGTACTTC. Translation gives CASSLGGTSEETQYF.

This chain links TRBV10-3 with TRBJ2-1; D is possibly TRBD1 or TRBD2 (5 bases each). The CDR3 contains 16 residues. The ends were cut back, 4 bases at V and 13 bases at J, with 26 bases in the middle. In germline, CDR1 is ENHRY, CDR2 SYGVKD. This chain's CDR3 is CAISGDGPPEGPGQFF. CDR3 coding DNA: TGTGCCATCAGTGGGGACGGGCCCCCCGAGGGCCCGGGCCAGTTCTTC.

This clone was picked up one time. This chain links TRBV6-1 with TRBJ2-2; 8 bases are a match to TRBD1. The CDR3 loop spans 15 amino acids. Germline V CDR1 and CDR2: MNHNS, SASEGT. J lost 6 bases, V lost 5 bases, and 8 bases had no gene match. The CDR3 DNA is TGTGCCAGCAGTCCGGGGGACAGGTGGTCCGGGGAGCTGTTTTTT. It is translated as CASSPGDRWSGELFF.

The V and J genes are TRBV7-2 and TRBJ2-6; D may be TRBD2 (5 bases). V lost 7 bases and J 0 bases, leaving 13 bases between the germline ends. Looked up from germline, CDR1 is SGHTA and CDR2 is FQGNSA. The CDR3 extends over 16 amino acids. The CDR3 loop is CASTQPGISGANVLTF. In DNA form, the CDR3 reads TGTGCCAGCACCCAACCCGGGATCTCTGGGGCCAACGTCCTGACTTTC.

This sequence joins TRBV14 and TRBJ2-2; TRBD2 agrees at 7 bases. The V and J ends lost 1 base and 6 bases, in that order; junction bases with no gene match: 8. This CDR3 has 16 amino acids. From germline, CDR1 is SGHDN and CDR2 FVKESK. CDR3 in DNA: TGTGCCAGCAGCCAAGTTCCAGCGGGAAACTCCGGGGAGCTGTTTTTT. Translation gives CASSQVPAGNSGELFF.

This clone has a handful of counts. V usage is TRBV29-1 and J usage is TRBJ1-1, with 8 bases lining up with TRBD1. Losses at the gene ends were 5 bases for V and 7 bases for J; bases not matched to a gene: 6. This CDR3 comprises 12 residues. Germline CDR1 SQVTM, CDR2 ANQGSEA. This CDR3 reads CSVQRQGNEAFF. CDR3 nucleotides: TGCAGCGTTCAGAGACAGGGGAATGAAGCTTTCTTT.

The rearrangement uses TRBV10-1 and TRBJ1-1; 7 bases map to TRBD1. Germline CDR1 reads WNHNN; CDR2 reads SYGVQD (reference sequence). V shed 3 bases, J shed 3 bases, and the junction held 4 bases outside the gene matches. The CDR3 extends over 14 amino acids. The CDR3 nucleotides are TGCGCCAGCAGTGACCCGGGACAGCACACTGAAGCTTTCTTT. This encodes CASSDPGQHTEAFF.

This rearrangement joins TRBV14 to TRBJ1-2; D perhaps matches TRBD1 (6 bases). Germline values: CDR1 SGHDN, CDR2 FVKESK. V was clipped by 4 bases and J by 2 bases, with 8 bases between them. This CDR3 region has 13 residues. CDR3 sequence: CASSPGQNYGYTF. CDR3 DNA: TGTGCCAGCAGCCCGGGACAAAACTATGGCTACACCTTC. The variable domain in full, completed from reference TRBV14 and TRBJ1-2, reads EAGVTQFPSHSVIEKGQTVTLRCDPISGHDNLYWYRRVMGKEIKFLLHFVKESKQDESGMPNNRFLAERTGGTYSTLKVQPAELEDSGVYFCASSPGQNYGYTFGSGTRLTVV.

As to this clone: One end of the junction is discordant with germline, which a read error may explain. The chain joins TRBV6-1 to TRBJ1-2; 9 bases match TRBD1. CDR3 length: 16 residues. Germline V CDR1 and CDR2: MNHNS, SASEGT. The CDR3 nucleotides are TGTGCCATCAGTGAGCCTGGACAGGGGCAGAGCTATGGCTACACCTTC. Protein: CAISEPGQGQSYGYTF.

The rearrangement joins TRBV5-1 to TRBJ2-2, with TRBD1 matching over 7 bases. The germline V gene has CDR1 SGHRS and CDR2 YFSETQ. The CDR3 length is 14 residues. With 3 bases clipped from V and 5 bases from J, the junction kept 4 bases outside the gene matches. The CDR3 protein is CASSSQQGTGELFF. CDR3 bases: TGCGCCAGCAGCTCCCAACAGGGGACCGGGGAGCTGTTTTTT.

V and J are TRBV2 and TRBJ1-3, with 9 bases aligning to TRBD1. This CDR3 has 17 residues. V lost 7 bases, J lost 3 bases, and 13 bases stayed unmatched. CDR1 is SNHLY and CDR2 is FYNNEI in the germline V gene. This CDR3 is CASTDPGTGMFGNTIYF. CDR3 coding DNA: TGTGCCAGCACAGATCCCGGGACAGGGATGTTTGGAAACACCATATATTTT.

This chain connects TRBV2 to TRBJ2-7, with TRBD2 matching 11 bases. The CDR3 is 14 amino acids. Germline assignment: CDR1 SNHLY and CDR2 FYNNEI. V lost 7 bases, J lost 4 bases, and 6 bases stayed unmatched. The CDR3 sequence is CASTVAGGIYEQYF. The CDR3 bases are TGTGCCAGCACCGTAGCGGGAGGGATATACGAGCAGTACTTC.

The chain is built from TRBV18 and TRBJ1-1; 8 bases are shared with TRBD1. The CDR3 runs 14 residues. Germline CDR1 reads KGHSH; CDR2 reads LQKENI. Trimming cost V 6 bases and J 1 base; bases outside gene matches: 4. The CDR3 here is CASSRTGTNTEAFF. DNA of the CDR3: TGTGCCAGCTCGAGGACAGGGACGAACACTGAAGCTTTCTTT.

The genes are TRBV5-1 and TRBJ2-1; D gene unclear. CDR3 size: 15 residues. V lost 0 bases, J lost 3 bases, and 10 bases lay in between. Per germline, CDR1 SGHRS and CDR2 YFSETQ. The CDR3: CASSLGSILYNEQFF. Here the CDR3 DNA reads TGCGCCAGCAGCTTGGGTAGCATACTCTACAATGAGCAGTTCTTC. Based on the CDR3 plus reference TRBV5-1 and TRBJ2-1, the full variable domain is KAGVTQTPRYLIKTRGQQVTLSCSPISGHRSVSWYQQTPGQGLQFLFEYFSETQRNKGNFPGRFSGRQFSNSRSEMNVSTLELGDSALYLCASSLGSILYNEQFFGPGTRLTVL.

The CDR3 sequence: CASSWISENTGELFF. The CDR3 DNA reads as TGCGCCAGCAGCTGGATTTCGGAGAACACCGGGGAGCTGTTTTTT. The chain is built from TRBV5-1 and TRBJ2-2, with D unresolved. From germline, CDR1 is SGHRS and CDR2 YFSETQ. The CDR3 totals 15 residues. V lost 3 bases to trimming and J lost 1 base, with 10 bases between them.

The J gene is TRBJ1-3, the V gene TRBV7-2, with a tentative D call TRBD1 (5 bases). This CDR3 contains 22 residues. V was cut by 0 bases and J by 0 bases, with 27 bases left in between. Germline V gene lookup returns CDR1 SGHTA and CDR2 FQGNSA. The CDR3, as DNA: TGTGCCAGCAGCTTAGCATCCCTTATAGGGATTTCGGAGAGGGGCTCTGGAAACACCATATATTTT. Translation gives CASSLASLIGISERGSGNTIYF.

The J gene is TRBJ2-1, the V gene TRBV27; no firm D call. The germline V gene encodes CDR1 MNHEY and CDR2 SMNVEV (reference sequence). This CDR3 is built from 14 residues. Trimming removed 3 bases from V and 2 bases from J, with 8 bases in between. The CDR3 DNA is TGTGCCAGCAGTTTTGGTGGTACCTACAATGAGCAGTTCTTC. The encoded protein is CASSFGGTYNEQFF.

The V gene is TRBV19, the J gene TRBJ1-1; a weak D match, TRBD1 (5 bases). V lost 1 base, J lost 5 bases, and 14 bases lay in between. This CDR3 region has 15 residues. CDR1 LNHDA and CDR2 SQIVND come from the germline V gene (reference sequence). The CDR3 loop reads CASSIGIPGLTEAFF. CDR3 nucleotide sequence: TGTGCCAGTAGTATAGGGATCCCGGGGCTGACTGAAGCTTTCTTT.

The chain employs TRBV2 and TRBJ2-3; D call uncertain. CDR3 length: 12 amino acids. Trimming took 5 bases from V and 2 from J, leaving 5 bases between them. Germline V gene data show CDR1 as SNHLY and CDR2 as FYNNEI. The CDR3 reads CASSISTDTQYF. DNA of the CDR3: TGTGCCAGCAGTATATCCACAGATACGCAGTATTTT.

The rearrangement links TRBV19 to TRBJ1-5; D call uncertain. Germline V lookup: CDR1 LNHDA, CDR2 SQIVND (reference sequence). The V end was cut by 0 bases, the J end by 4 bases, with 13 bases between. The CDR3 is 16 amino acids. The CDR3, as DNA: TGTGCCAGTAGTATAGACCGGATGGGGTCGAATCAGCCCCAGCATTTT. Encoded protein: CASSIDRMGSNQPQHF.

The chain combines TRBV5-4 with TRBJ1-1; TRBD1 aligns across 9 bases. The CDR3 consists of 15 residues. Trimming cost V 4 bases and J 4 bases; bases outside gene matches: 8. CDR1 and CDR2 (germline): SGHNT, YYREEE (reference sequence). CDR3 DNA sequence: TGTGCCAGCAGCCCGGGACAGGGATTGTTCACTGAAGCTTTCTTT. As protein: CASSPGQGLFTEAFF.

This chain uses TRBV6-1 with TRBJ1-2; D ambiguous. The CDR3 consists of 13 residues. Germline V CDR1 and CDR2: MNHNS, SASEGT. Trimming shortened V by 4 bases and J by 7 bases, and 13 bases separated the two germline ends. The CDR3 sequence is CASSVEQNGGYTF. Written as DNA, the CDR3 is TGTGCCAGCAGTGTTGAGCAGAATGGTGGCTACACCTTC.

This clone was counted a few times. This chain uses TRBV7-8 with TRBJ1-1; D possibly corresponds to TRBD1 (5 bases). CDR1 is SGHVS, CDR2 FQNEAQ, per germline. This CDR3 comprises 12 residues. Trimming took off 5 bases at V and 10 bases at J, with 14 bases between the two ends. The chain's CDR3 is CASSPFGGGAFF. DNA of the CDR3: TGTGCCAGCAGCCCGTTCGGGGGAGGAGCTTTCTTT.

This clone was seen once. The chain couples TRBV19 to TRBJ2-1; 15 bases are a match to TRBD2. From germline, CDR1 is LNHDA and CDR2 SQIVND (reference sequence). The CDR3 is 14 amino acids. V shed 5 bases and J 10 bases; nucleotides not matched to a gene: 3. CDR3 DNA sequence: TGTGCCAGTAGTCGGACTAGCGGGAGGGAAGAGCAGTTCTTC. This sequence encodes CASSRTSGREEQFF.

This rearrangement joins TRBV15 to TRBJ2-5; 9 bases agree with TRBD1. V shed 0 bases and J 4 bases; nucleotides not matched to a gene: 9. Germline V gene lookup returns CDR1 LNHNV and CDR2 YYDKDF (reference sequence). This CDR3 contains 17 residues. CDR3 sequence: CATSREGPGQGGETQYF. The CDR3 DNA reads TGTGCCACCAGCAGAGAGGGTCCGGGACAGGGTGGAGAGACCCAGTACTTC. Full variable domain (missing parts from reference TRBV15 and TRBJ2-5): DAMVIQNPRYQVTQFGKPVTLSCSQTLNHNVMYWYQQKSSQAPKLLFHYYDKDFNNEADTPDNFQSRRPNTSFCFLDIRSPGLGDTAMYLCATSREGPGQGGETQYFGPGTRLLVL.

The sample holds a few counts of this clone. V usage is TRBV7-2 and J usage is TRBJ2-1; the D is unclear. The ends were cut back, 0 bases at V and 0 bases at J, with 6 bases in the middle. In germline, CDR1 is SGHTA, CDR2 FQGNSA. The CDR3 is 15 residues long. The CDR3 sequence: CASSLAISSYNEQFF. CDR3 DNA sequence: TGTGCCAGCAGCTTAGCTATAAGCTCCTACAATGAGCAGTTCTTC.